The TCR beta chain under discussion was sequenced for a study of naive and memory T cell subsets. Two oligonucleotides, mixed equimolar, formed the beta constant-region primer covering TRBC1 and TRBC2. Ligated cDNA was amplified by four rounds of PCR with nested alpha and beta constant-region primers and SP2. Via MiXCR, TCRdb re-called the UMI-ligation and nested PCR reads, giving one row per CDR3 protein. The sample records about 150,000 distinct CDR3 sequences, over 20% being singletons. The study's findings and limits: Gini index rose across naive, CM, EM and EMRA in CD4 and CD8. In naive cells, over 95% of TCR sequences were seen only once. Naive repertoires, especially CD8, held a few larger clonotypes, possibly memory cells re-expressing CD45RA. Clonotypes are single alpha or beta chains, not paired receptors.

The CDR3 is 16 residues long. Trimming left V 6 bases short and J 0 bases short, with 16 bases between. This clonotype occurred many times. Its matching antigen is unknown. Sequencing was done on a sample of naive CD4+ T cells from blood. The receptor was derived from a human donor in good health. This sequence joins TRBV12-3 or TRBV12-4 and TRBJ2-3; tentatively, D is TRBD2 (5 bases). In nucleotides, the CDR3 is TGTGCCAGCAGCCAAAAGAGAAAGCGGAGCACAGATACGCAGTATTTT. This codes for CASSQKRKRSTDTQYF.